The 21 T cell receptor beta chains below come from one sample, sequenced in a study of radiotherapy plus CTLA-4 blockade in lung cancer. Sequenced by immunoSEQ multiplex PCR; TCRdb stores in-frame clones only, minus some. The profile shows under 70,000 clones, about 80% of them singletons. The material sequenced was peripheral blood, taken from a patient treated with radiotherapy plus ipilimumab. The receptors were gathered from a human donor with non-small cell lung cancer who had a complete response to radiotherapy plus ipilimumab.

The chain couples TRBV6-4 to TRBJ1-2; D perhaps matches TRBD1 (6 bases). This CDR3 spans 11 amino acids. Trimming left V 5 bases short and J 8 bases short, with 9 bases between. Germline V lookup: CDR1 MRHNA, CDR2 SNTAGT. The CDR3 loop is CASSSGGGYTF. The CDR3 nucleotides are TGTGCCAGCAGTTCCGGGGGCGGCTACACCTTC.

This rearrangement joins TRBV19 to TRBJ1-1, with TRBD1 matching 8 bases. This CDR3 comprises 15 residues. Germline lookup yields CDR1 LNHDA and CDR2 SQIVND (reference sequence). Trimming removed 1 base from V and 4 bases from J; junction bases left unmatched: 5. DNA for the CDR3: TGTGCCAGTAGTATAGGGGCAGGGGGCGGCACTGAAGCTTTCTTT. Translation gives CASSIGAGGGTEAFF.

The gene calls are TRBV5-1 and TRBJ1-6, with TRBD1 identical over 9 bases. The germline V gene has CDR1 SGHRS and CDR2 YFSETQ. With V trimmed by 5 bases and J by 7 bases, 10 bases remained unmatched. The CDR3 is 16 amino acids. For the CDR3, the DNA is TGCGCCAGCAGGTTGCCGGGACAGGGAAAAAATTCACCCCTCCACTTT. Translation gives CASRLPGQGKNSPLHF.

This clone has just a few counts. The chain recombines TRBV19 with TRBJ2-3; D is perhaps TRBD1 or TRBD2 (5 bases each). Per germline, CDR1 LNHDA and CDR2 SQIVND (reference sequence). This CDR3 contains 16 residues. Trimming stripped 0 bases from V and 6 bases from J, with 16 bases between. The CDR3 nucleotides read TGTGCCAGTAGTATAGATGGGGACGCCAGAGGGGATACGCAGTATTTT. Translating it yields CASSIDGDARGDTQYF.

The CDR3 nucleotides read TGTGCCAGCAGTTCCCGGGACAGGGTGAATTCACCCCTCCACTTT. It specifies CASSSRDRVNSPLHF. V and J are TRBV27 and TRBJ1-6; 9 positions agree with TRBD1. Germline V gives CDR1 MNHEY, CDR2 SMNVEV (reference sequence). V dropped 4 bases and J dropped 7; count of bases not matched to a gene: 5. The CDR3 totals 15 residues.

Here the CDR3 reads CASSHPGEGENQPQHF. The CDR3 DNA reads as TGCGCCAGCAGTCACCCGGGGGAGGGGGAGAATCAGCCCCAGCATTTT. This chain connects TRBV23-1 to TRBJ1-5, with D possibly being TRBD1 (6 bases). TRBV23-1 is an ORF; its function is uncertain. Trimming left V 3 bases short and J 4 bases short, with 16 bases between. The CDR3 consists of 16 residues.

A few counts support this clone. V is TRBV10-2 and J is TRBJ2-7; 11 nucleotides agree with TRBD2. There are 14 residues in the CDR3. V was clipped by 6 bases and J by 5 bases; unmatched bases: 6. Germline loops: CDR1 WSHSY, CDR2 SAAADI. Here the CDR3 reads CASRSGTSGHEQYV. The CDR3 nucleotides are TGCGCCAGCAGGTCCGGGACTAGCGGTCACGAGCAGTACGTC.

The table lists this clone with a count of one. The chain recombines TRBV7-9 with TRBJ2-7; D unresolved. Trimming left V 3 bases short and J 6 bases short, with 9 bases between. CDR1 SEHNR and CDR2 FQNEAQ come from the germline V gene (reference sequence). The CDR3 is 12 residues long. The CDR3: CASSLTSFEQYV. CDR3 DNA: TGTGCCAGCAGCTTGACTTCTTTCGAGCAGTACGTC.

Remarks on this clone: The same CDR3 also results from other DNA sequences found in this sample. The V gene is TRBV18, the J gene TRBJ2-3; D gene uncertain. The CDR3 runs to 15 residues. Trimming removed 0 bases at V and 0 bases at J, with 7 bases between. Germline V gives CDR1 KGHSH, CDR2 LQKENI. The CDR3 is CASSPPSRSTDTQYF. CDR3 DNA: TGTGCCAGCTCACCACCGAGCCGCAGCACAGATACGCAGTATTTT.

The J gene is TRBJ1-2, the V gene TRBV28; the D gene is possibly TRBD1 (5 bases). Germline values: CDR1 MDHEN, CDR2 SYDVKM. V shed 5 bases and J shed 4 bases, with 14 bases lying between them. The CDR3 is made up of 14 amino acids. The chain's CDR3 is CASSPLGRVYGYTF. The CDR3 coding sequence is TGTGCCAGCAGTCCCCTGGGGCGAGTCTATGGCTACACCTTC.

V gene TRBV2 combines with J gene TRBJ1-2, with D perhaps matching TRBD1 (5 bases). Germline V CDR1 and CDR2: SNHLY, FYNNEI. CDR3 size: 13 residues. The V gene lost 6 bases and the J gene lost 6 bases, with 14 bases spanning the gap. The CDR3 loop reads CASRAGQGNGYTF. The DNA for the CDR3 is TGTGCCAGCAGGGCTGGGCAGGGCAATGGCTACACCTTC. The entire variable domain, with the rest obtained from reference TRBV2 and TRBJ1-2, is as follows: EPEVTQTPSHQVTQMGQEVILRCVPISNHLYFYWYRQILGQKVEFLVSFYNNEISEKSEIFDDQFSVERPDGSNFTLKIRSTKLEDSAMYFCASRAGQGNGYTFGSGTRLTVV.

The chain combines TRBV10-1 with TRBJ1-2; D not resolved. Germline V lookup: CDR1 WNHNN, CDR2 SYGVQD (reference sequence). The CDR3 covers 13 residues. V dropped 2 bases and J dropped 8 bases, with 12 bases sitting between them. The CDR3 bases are TGCGCCAGCAGTGAGGTATCGGGAAAAGGCTACACCTTC. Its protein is CASSEVSGKGYTF.

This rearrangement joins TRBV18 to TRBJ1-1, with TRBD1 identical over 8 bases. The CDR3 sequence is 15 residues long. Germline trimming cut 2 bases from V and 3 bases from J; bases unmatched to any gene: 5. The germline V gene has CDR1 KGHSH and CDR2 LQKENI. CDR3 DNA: TGTGCCAGCTCACCAAGACAGGGGTTGGACACTGAAGCTTTCTTT. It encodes CASSPRQGLDTEAFF.

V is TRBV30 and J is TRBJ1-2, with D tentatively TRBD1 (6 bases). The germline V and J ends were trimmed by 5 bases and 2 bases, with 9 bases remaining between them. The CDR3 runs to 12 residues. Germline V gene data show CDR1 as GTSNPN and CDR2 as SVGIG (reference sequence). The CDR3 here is CAWYRANYGYTF. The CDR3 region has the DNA TGTGCCTGGTACAGGGCGAACTATGGCTACACCTTC.

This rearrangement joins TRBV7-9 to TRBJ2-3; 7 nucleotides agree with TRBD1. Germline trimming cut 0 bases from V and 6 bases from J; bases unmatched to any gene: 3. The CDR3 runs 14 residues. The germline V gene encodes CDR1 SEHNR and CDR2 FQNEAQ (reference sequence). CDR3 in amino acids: CASSLAGGLDTQYF. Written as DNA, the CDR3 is TGTGCCAGCAGCTTAGCAGGGGGCTTGGATACGCAGTATTTT. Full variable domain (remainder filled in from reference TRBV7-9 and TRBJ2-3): DTGVSQNPRHKITKRGQNVTFRCDPISEHNRLYWYRQTLGQGPEFLTYFQNEAQLEKSRLLSDRFSAERPKGSFSTLEIQRTEQGDSAMYLCASSLAGGLDTQYFGPGTRLTVL.

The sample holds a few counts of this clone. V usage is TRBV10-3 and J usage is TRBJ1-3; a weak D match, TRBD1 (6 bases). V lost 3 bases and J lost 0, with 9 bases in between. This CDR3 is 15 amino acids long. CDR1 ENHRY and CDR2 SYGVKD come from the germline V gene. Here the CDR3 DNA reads TGTGCCATCAGTGAATCGGACAGCTCTGGAAACACCATATATTTT. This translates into CAISESDSSGNTIYF.

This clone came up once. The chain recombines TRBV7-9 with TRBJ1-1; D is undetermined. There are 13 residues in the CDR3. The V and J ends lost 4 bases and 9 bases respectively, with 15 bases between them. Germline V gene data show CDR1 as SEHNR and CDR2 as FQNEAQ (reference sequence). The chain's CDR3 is CASSSDREWKAFF. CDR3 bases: TGTGCCAGCAGCTCGGACCGAGAATGGAAAGCTTTCTTT.

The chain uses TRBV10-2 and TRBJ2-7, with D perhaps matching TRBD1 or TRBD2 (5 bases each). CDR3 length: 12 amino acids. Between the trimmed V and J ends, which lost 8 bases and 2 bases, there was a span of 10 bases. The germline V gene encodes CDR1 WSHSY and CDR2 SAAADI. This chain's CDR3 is CASGASTYEQYV. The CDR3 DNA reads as TGCGCCAGCGGGGCTAGCACCTACGAGCAGTACGTC.

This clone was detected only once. The CDR3 region has the DNA TGTGCTAGTGGCCCCAGGGCCACAGGTTCGAATGAGCAGTTCTTC. This codes for CASGPRATGSNEQFF. The chain combines TRBV12-5 with TRBJ2-1; weak D call: TRBD1 (5 bases). The CDR3 loop spans 15 amino acids. Between the trimmed V and J ends, which lost 6 bases and 7 bases, there was a span of 19 bases. Germline CDR1 and CDR2: LGHNT and FRNRAP. Variable domain in full (rest from reference TRBV12-5 and TRBJ2-1): DARVTQTPRHKVTEMGQEVTMRCQPILGHNTVFWYRQTMMQGLELLAYFRNRAPLDDSGMPKDRFSAEMPDATLATLKIQPSEPRDSAVYFCASGPRATGSNEQFFGPGTRLTVL.

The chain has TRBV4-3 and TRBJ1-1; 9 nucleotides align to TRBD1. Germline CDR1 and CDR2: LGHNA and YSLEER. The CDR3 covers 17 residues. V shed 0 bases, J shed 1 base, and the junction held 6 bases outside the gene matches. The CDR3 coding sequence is TGCGCCAGCAGCCAAGAATCACAGGGGGCCTGGAACACTGAAGCTTTCTTT. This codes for CASSQESQGAWNTEAFF.

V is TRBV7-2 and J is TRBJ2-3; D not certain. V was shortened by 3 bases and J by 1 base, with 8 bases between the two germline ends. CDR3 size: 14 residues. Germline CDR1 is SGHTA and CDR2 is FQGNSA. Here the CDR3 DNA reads TGTGCCAGCAGCTTTTCCCCCGGCACAGATACGCAGTATTTT. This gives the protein CASSFSPGTDTQYF. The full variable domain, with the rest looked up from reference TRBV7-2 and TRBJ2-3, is GAGVSQSPSNKVTEKGKDVELRCDPISGHTALYWYRQSLGQGLEFLIYFQGNSAPDKSGLPSDRFSAERTGGSVSTLTIQRTQQEDSAVYLCASSFSPGTDTQYFGPGTRLTVL.